This T cell receptor (beta chain) is from a study of T cells in Graves' hyperthyroidism and ophthalmopathy. Notes on the study in general: Most thyroid clonotypes with frequency above 0.001 were detected in blood.

This clonotype occurred many times. The antigen is not known. Amplification targeted TCR beta CDR3 regions from RNA transcripts. With the HTBI primer set, the TCR CDR3 went through a first round of RT-PCR. TCRdb itself ran the multiplex PCR reads through MiXCR, one entry per CDR3 protein. The data contain 150,000 or so distinct CDR3 sequences, around 21% of them seen just once; the ten biggest clones take up over 60%. Aged 18 to 65, the patients had hyperthyroidism that was newly diagnosed and had lasted under 2 months. V lost 5 bases and J 6 bases, leaving 11 bases between the germline ends. The V gene's germline CDR1 is SGHVS and CDR2 FQNEAQ. The CDR3 consists of 13 residues.

This receptor was taken from a woman aged 45-65 years with Graves' hyperthyroidism that later progressed to Graves' ophthalmopathy. The sample consisted of blood. This chain links TRBV7-8 with TRBJ2-1; TRBD2 might be the D (6 bases). CDR3 DNA sequence: TGTGCCAGCAGCCCAGGAGGGCCCAATGAGCAGTTCTTC. The encoded protein is CASSPGGPNEQFF.